This T cell receptor (beta chain) originates from a study of blood T cells in healthy people across ages. Germline CDR1 SEHNR, CDR2 FQNEAQ (reference sequence). The CDR3 has 18 residues. V was cut by 1 base and J by 2 bases, with 19 bases left in between. Next came a second PCR, run for about 7 to 12 cycles, which used a sample-barcoded 5' primer along with a J-beta primer mix. Each CDR3 protein is one row after TCRdb ran MiXCR on the 5' RACE reads. This sample has fewer than 1.5 million distinct CDR3 sequences; around 42% occur once, and the top ten carry 7.9%. The genes are TRBV7-9 and TRBJ2-3; possibly TRBD1 or TRBD2 for D (5 bases each). Material for sequencing was blood. This receptor was identified in a woman aged 18-35 years in good health. CDR3 in DNA: TGTGCCAGCAGCTTAGTCGGATTGGGGGAAGGCCTCACAGATACGCAGTATTTT. Encoded protein: CASSLVGLGEGLTDTQYF.